These T cell receptor beta chains were read from a single sample in a study of cytomegalovirus exposure and HLA in healthy donors. Some clones are missing from TCRdb's copy, which holds only in-frame ones; the method was immunoSEQ multiplex PCR. The sample includes approximately 51,000 clones. Sequencing used PBMCs. Receptors originate from a man in his forties in good health and CMV-seropositive. Both conserved end residues are part of each CDR3.

V: TRBV7-9
CDR3: CASSVLGGRAQETQYF

V: TRBV7-8
CDR3: CASSFGGGYSNQPQHF

V: TRBV9
CDR3: CASSATGTSNTEAFF

V: TRBV7-9
CDR3: CASSLGQGDSDGYTF

V: TRBV10-2
CDR3: CASSESQRGGEQYF

V: TRBV11-2
CDR3: CASSFFPGTTVRQFF

V: TRBV14
CDR3: CASSHVPGLAGEGRSEQYF

V: TRBV5-3
CDR3: CARSLAGTYGYTF

V: TRBV28
CDR3: CASRSISSAYEQYF

V: TRBV7-2
CDR3: CASSKDWGGETQYF

V: TRBV9
CDR3: CASSVATRTSGGQETQYF

V: TRBV7-8
CDR3: CASSLGGNYGYTF

V: TRBV5-1
CDR3: CASNFRFF

V: TRBV6-5
CDR3: CASTLGGYNEQFF

V: TRBV7-9
CDR3: CASGRGVGANVLTF

V: TRBV18
CDR3: CASSRQGANTEAFF

V: TRBV18
CDR3: CASSPRTVGEQYF

V: TRBV25-1
CDR3: CASRTWGSTAAFF

V: TRBV18
CDR3: CASSPGQGPYEQYF

V: TRBV5-1
CDR3: CASSLVAGQGYGYTF

V: TRBV19
CDR3: CASSMDTVNNQPQHF

V: TRBV19
CDR3: CASRPPGVKGDTQYF

V: TRBV4-1
CDR3: CASSHQYLAGDGDTQYF

V: TRBV9
CDR3: CASSDRRADTQYF

V: TRBV10-3
CDR3: CAISESAFDRAAFF

V: TRBV18
CDR3: CASSPGQGAREQYF

V: TRBV5-6
CDR3: CASSSEGVGNQPQHF

V: TRBV10-1
CDR3: CASSEPDRAWNTGELFF

V: TRBV5-6
CDR3: CASSPTSGRANEQFF

V: TRBV30
CDR3: CAWTKAYSYEQYF

V: TRBV5-1
CDR3: CASSLGQGTFDEQYF

V: TRBV30
CDR3: CAWQDRGNQPQHF

V: TRBV19
CDR3: CASSNTQGIGSNQPQHF

V: TRBV30
CDR3: CTWSFLGGWEPEETQYF

V: TRBV19
CDR3: CASSFLTSESHNEQFF

V: TRBV2
CDR3: CASSERATSGEQYF

V: TRBV4-3
CDR3: CASSQDPRQSNTYEQYF

V: TRBV6-5
CDR3: CASSLGQETYNEQFF

V: TRBV2
CDR3: CASSEGQGAGYTF

V: TRBV28
CDR3: CASTLTGGRGDYGYTF

V: TRBV4-2
CDR3: CASSPRVGQGDYEQYF

V: TRBV18
CDR3: CASSPGPYEQYF

V: TRBV27
CDR3: CASSLSGLEADTQYF

V: TRBV7-3
CDR3: CASSPYLNTEAFF

V: TRBV14
CDR3: CASSQGATPKEQYF

V: TRBV7-3
CDR3: CASSKSPGTGGRVLPYNEQFF

V: TRBV6-5
CDR3: CASSYSGQVVYGYTF

V: TRBV4-3
CDR3: CASSQEAPADRGIGELFF

V: TRBV28
CDR3: CASSLGPQGFGDQPQHF

V: TRBV5-1
CDR3: CASSLGQGGQETQYF